This TCR delta chain came from a study of gamma-delta T cells after stem cell transplantation. Losses at the gene ends were 4 bases for V and 1 base for J; bases not matched to a gene: 16. Germline V lookup: CDR1 TSWWSYY, CDR2 QGS. The CDR3 contains 19 residues. By its share, this clone is large (0.1 to 1%). Other nucleotide sequences from this sample produce the same CDR3. With CATT, TCRdb re-called clones from the RT-PCR reads. The sample has about 1,300 delta-chain clones; approximately 2.4% are singletons. Sequencing was performed on gamma-delta T cells. The J gene is TRDJ1, the V gene TRDV1, with 9 bases fitting TRDD3. The clonotype originates from a human donor. It is not recorded whose cells these are; they may come from a transplant donor. The CDR3 here is CALGVKLPWGIRGTDKLIF. The CDR3 DNA reads as TGTGCTCTTGGGGTCAAGTTACCTTGGGGGATAAGGGGCACCGATAAACTCATCTTT.